This entry lists 32 T cell receptor beta chains sequenced from one sample in a study of T cell therapy after organ transplantation. Time point meaning: 4-8 weeks after completion of therapy. These TCRs' antigens remain unknown. Method: immunoSEQ multiplex PCR; TCRdb's copy keeps in-frame clones and lacks some. The sample comprises roughly 3,500 clones, approximately 81% of which are singletons, and 35% to 50% rests with the top ten. The sample was CD8+ T cells from blood, taken after autologous CMV-specific T cell therapy. The receptors were gathered from a human patient who had received a solid organ transplant and had CMV disease. The graft donor may have given rise to some T cells.

The chain is built from TRBV13 and TRBJ1-1; a weak D match, TRBD1 (5 bases). Between the trimmed V and J ends, which lost 8 bases and 1 base, there was a span of 11 bases. Germline assignment: CDR1 PRHDT and CDR2 FYEKMQ (reference sequence). The CDR3 is 13 residues long. In DNA, the CDR3 is TGTGCCAGCGTCTCGCAGGGGAACACTGAAGCTTTCTTT. Protein product: CASVSQGNTEAFF.

J is TRBJ2-5 and V is TRBV2; D is unresolved. This CDR3 comprises 14 residues. The germline V and J ends were trimmed by 4 bases and 2 bases, with 11 bases remaining between them. From germline, CDR1 is SNHLY and CDR2 FYNNEI. The CDR3, as DNA: TGTGCCAGCAGTGGGGCGGCAGCACAAGAGACCCAGTACTTC. Its protein product is CASSGAAAQETQYF.

The chain carries TRBV11-2 and TRBJ2-1, with D uncertain. CDR1 is SGHAT and CDR2 is FQNNGV in the germline V gene. CDR3 length equals 12 residues. Trimming took 5 bases from V and 8 from J, leaving 10 bases between them. The CDR3 loop is CASSQALHEQFF. CDR3 nucleotides: TGTGCCAGCAGCCAGGCCCTTCATGAGCAGTTCTTC.

This clone was seen once. The chain links TRBV6-1 to TRBJ2-4; maybe TRBD1 (6 bases). CDR1 MNHNS and CDR2 SASEGT come from the germline V gene. The CDR3 totals 18 residues. V lost 2 bases and J lost 0, with 17 bases in between. The CDR3 sequence: CASSEFSPGQVAKNIQYF. CDR3 DNA: TGTGCCAGCAGTGAATTCAGTCCGGGACAAGTAGCCAAAAACATTCAGTACTTC.

CDR3 sequence (DNA): TGCAGCGCGACCCTCCGGAACGGCTTATACGAGCAGTACTTC. Translating it yields CSATLRNGLYEQYF. The chain links TRBV29-1 to TRBJ2-7, with unresolved D. This CDR3 has 14 amino acids. V was trimmed by 7 bases and J by 4 bases, leaving 20 bases between them. The germline V gene encodes CDR1 SQVTM and CDR2 ANQGSEA.

J is TRBJ1-5 and V is TRBV28, with D perhaps matching TRBD1 (5 bases). V lost 10 bases to trimming and J lost 4 bases, with 14 bases between them. The germline V gene has CDR1 MDHEN and CDR2 SYDVKM. The CDR3 runs to 13 residues. CDR3 protein: CATQWRGNQPQHF. The CDR3 nucleotides are TGTGCCACCCAATGGAGGGGAAATCAGCCCCAGCATTTT.

V gene TRBV5-6 combines with J gene TRBJ1-2, with D unresolved. The CDR3 loop spans 13 amino acids. Germline CDR1 is SGHDT and CDR2 is YYEEEE. The germline V and J ends were trimmed by 3 bases and 4 bases, with 10 bases remaining between them. The CDR3 loop is CASSSQWAYGYTF. For the CDR3, the DNA is TGTGCCAGCAGCTCCCAATGGGCCTATGGCTACACCTTC.

V gene TRBV27 combines with J gene TRBJ2-7; D is perhaps TRBD1 (5 bases). The CDR3 runs to 12 residues. V was clipped by 8 bases and J by 0 bases, with 8 bases between them. CDR1 and CDR2 from the germline V gene are MNHEY and SMNVEV (reference sequence). The CDR3 bases are TGTGCCAGCCCCGACAGCTCCTACGAGCAGTACTTC. It codes for CASPDSSYEQYF.

The rearrangement links TRBV30 to TRBJ2-3, with TRBD1 as a possible D gene (5 bases). Germline CDR1 reads GTSNPN; CDR2 reads SVGIG (reference sequence). V lost 5 bases and J lost 4, with 13 bases in between. The length of the CDR3 is 13 residues. The CDR3: CAWDSAGPDTQYF. The CDR3 region has the DNA TGTGCCTGGGACAGCGCAGGTCCAGATACGCAGTATTTT.

The chain is built from TRBV25-1 and TRBJ2-5, with 9 nucleotides matching TRBD2. Trimming at V came to 4 bases and at J to 1 base, leaving 13 bases not matched to a gene. Germline V CDR1 and CDR2: MGHDK, SYGVNS. CDR3 length: 18 amino acids. The CDR3 DNA reads as TGTGCCAGCAGTGGGGCCCCATTCAAGCGGGAGGTCCAAGAGACCCAGTACTTC. Its translation: CASSGAPFKREVQETQYF.

The chain recombines TRBV7-9 with TRBJ2-3, with D perhaps matching TRBD2 (6 bases). The CDR3 length is 16 residues. Trimming cost V 5 bases and J 5 bases, with 20 bases left between them. Per the germline V gene, CDR1 is SEHNR and CDR2 is FQNEAQ (reference sequence). CDR3 residues: CASSGPPAGALDTQYF. Written as DNA, the CDR3 is TGTGCCAGCAGCGGCCCCCCAGCGGGCGCGCTAGATACGCAGTATTTT.

This clone was found once. This sequence joins TRBV7-9 and TRBJ2-1, with D perhaps matching TRBD2 (5 bases). Germline assignment: CDR1 SEHNR and CDR2 FQNEAQ (reference sequence). Trimming removed 6 bases at V and 7 bases at J, with 22 bases between. This CDR3 contains 16 residues. The CDR3 is CASRLVPNDVTNEQFF. The CDR3, as DNA: TGTGCCAGCAGACTAGTCCCCAACGATGTTACGAATGAGCAGTTCTTC.

This chain uses TRBV5-6 with TRBJ2-7; tentatively, D is TRBD1 (5 bases). CDR3 length equals 14 residues. V lost 0 bases and J lost 2, with 9 bases in between. The germline CDR1 and CDR2 sequences are SGHDT and YYEEEE. The CDR3 loop reads CASSLVQDTYEQYF. CDR3 DNA sequence: TGTGCCAGCAGCTTGGTCCAGGACACCTACGAGCAGTACTTC.

The genes are TRBV27 and TRBJ1-2; 7 nucleotides align to TRBD1. CDR3 length equals 14 residues. The ends lost 8 bases at V and 1 base at J; junction bases unmatched: 7. Per germline, CDR1 MNHEY and CDR2 SMNVEV (reference sequence). The CDR3 sequence is CASGEGQVNYGYTF. The CDR3 region has the DNA TGTGCCAGCGGAGAAGGACAGGTTAACTATGGCTACACCTTC.

The chain couples TRBV2 to TRBJ2-3; D is uncertain. V dropped 5 bases and J dropped 2 bases, with 8 bases sitting between them. Germline V gene data show CDR1 as SNHLY and CDR2 as FYNNEI. The CDR3 covers 13 residues. The CDR3 nucleotides read TGTGCCAGCAGTCCTTCAGTCACAGATACGCAGTATTTT. It is translated as CASSPSVTDTQYF.

The V gene is TRBV9, the J gene TRBJ1-1; 7 nucleotides align to TRBD1. The V gene's germline CDR1 is SGDLS and CDR2 YYNGEE. The CDR3 contains 15 residues. The V and J ends lost 3 bases and 0 bases, in that order; junction bases with no gene match: 5. Here the CDR3 DNA reads TGTGCCAGCAGCGGGACAGGCTCGATGAACACTGAAGCTTTCTTT. This translates into CASSGTGSMNTEAFF.

CDR3 nucleotide sequence: TGTGCCAGCAGTGAAAGTTCGAGCTATGGCTACACCTTC. It is translated as CASSESSSYGYTF. The chain carries TRBV2 and TRBJ1-2, with no clear D. This CDR3 has 13 amino acids. CDR1 is SNHLY and CDR2 is FYNNEI in the germline V gene. Trimming pared 2 bases from V and 4 bases from J, leaving 8 bases between.

This clone was seen a single time. The chain combines TRBV30 with TRBJ1-2, with 9 bases that match TRBD1. V lost 0 bases, J lost 8 bases, and 7 bases stayed unmatched. The CDR3 sequence is 14 residues long. The germline CDR1 and CDR2 sequences are GTSNPN and SVGIG (reference sequence). For the CDR3, the DNA is TGTGCCTGGAGTGTGATTTCGACAGGGGGAGGCTACACCTTC. This translates into CAWSVISTGGGYTF.

A note on this clone: At one end, the junction sequence differs from germline, possibly due to a read error. This specimen includes other DNA sequences encoding the same CDR3. CDR3 nucleotides: TGCGCCAGCAGCCAAAGGACAGGGCGCGAGCAGTACTTC. Translating it yields CASSQRTGREQYF. The genes are TRBV7-9 and TRBJ2-7, with 8 bases lining up with TRBD1. The CDR3 length is 13 residues. Germline V gene data show CDR1 as SEHNR and CDR2 as FQNEAQ (reference sequence).

The chain is built from TRBV28 and TRBJ1-1; no clear D gene. The CDR3 covers 13 residues. Germline assignment: CDR1 MDHEN and CDR2 SYDVKM. Trimming took off 8 bases at V and 1 base at J, with 11 bases between the two ends. For the CDR3, the DNA is TGTGCCAGCCTTGGGCCGGGGAACACTGAAGCTTTCTTT. Translating gives CASLGPGNTEAFF.

V and J are TRBV11-2 and TRBJ1-1; D not certain. Germline CDR1 SGHAT, CDR2 FQNNGV. The CDR3 runs 19 residues. V was clipped by 5 bases and J by 0 bases, with 25 bases between them. The CDR3, as DNA: TGTGCCAGCAGCCGTCCGGCCGAGGGCACCCTAAGGGTGAACACTGAAGCTTTCTTT. Encoded protein: CASSRPAEGTLRVNTEAFF.

The chain recombines TRBV6-1 with TRBJ2-7; TRBD1 aligns across 8 bases. Germline V gene data show CDR1 as MNHNS and CDR2 as SASEGT. V lost 10 bases, J lost 6 bases, and 8 bases stayed unmatched. The CDR3 contains 12 residues. Here the CDR3 reads CAIRGQALEQYF. CDR3 in DNA: TGTGCCATTAGGGGACAGGCCCTCGAGCAGTACTTC.

J is TRBJ1-2 and V is TRBV7-9; D gene ambiguous. V shed 0 bases and J shed 1 base, with 12 bases lying between them. The CDR3 runs 16 residues. Germline V gives CDR1 SEHNR, CDR2 FQNEAQ (reference sequence). The CDR3 reads CASSLAEAAYNYGYTF. CDR3 DNA sequence: TGTGCCAGCAGCTTAGCGGAAGCAGCCTATAACTATGGCTACACCTTC.

This chain connects TRBV18 to TRBJ2-7; no reliable D call. Germline assignment: CDR1 KGHSH and CDR2 LQKENI. Trimming stripped 8 bases from V and 2 bases from J, with 13 bases between. CDR3 length: 13 amino acids. The CDR3 DNA is TGTGCCAGCGCTGTGGGCAGCACCTACGAGCAGTACTTC. Residues: CASAVGSTYEQYF.

The chain couples TRBV30 to TRBJ2-5; TRBD2 aligns across 7 bases. V shed 5 bases, J shed 2 bases, and the junction held 8 bases outside the gene matches. CDR3 size: 14 residues. Looked up from germline, CDR1 is GTSNPN and CDR2 is SVGIG (reference sequence). The CDR3 loop is CAWDGVGGQETQYF. In DNA, the CDR3 is TGTGCCTGGGACGGTGTGGGGGGGCAAGAGACCCAGTACTTC.

The chain is built from TRBV6-5 and TRBJ1-1; 10 positions agree with TRBD1. J was trimmed by 6 bases and V by 7 bases; bases with no gene match: 8. CDR1 is MNHEY, CDR2 SVGAGI, per germline. The length of the CDR3 is 14 residues. The CDR3 nucleotides read TGTGCCAGCACCCAGGACAGGGGGTGGGCTGAAGCTTTCTTT. It specifies CASTQDRGWAEAFF.

The chain employs TRBV15 and TRBJ2-3; perhaps TRBD1 as D (6 bases). The ends were cut back, 4 bases at V and 13 bases at J, with 30 bases in the middle. The CDR3 runs 17 residues. Looked up from germline, CDR1 is LNHNV and CDR2 is YYDKDF (reference sequence). CDR3 region: CATSTLIRHSGGQTEYF. CDR3 coding DNA: TGTGCCACCAGCACCCTAATCCGCCACAGTGGGGGACAAACGGAGTATTTT.

The CDR3 bases are TGCGCCAGCAGCCAAGGAGGGGACAGCTCCTACGAGCAGTACTTC. Translated, it gives CASSQGGDSSYEQYF. The gene calls are TRBV4-1 and TRBJ2-7; 7 bases align to TRBD1. Trimming cost V 1 base and J 0 bases; bases outside gene matches: 3. Germline V CDR1 and CDR2: MGHRA, YSYEKL. CDR3 size: 15 residues.

The genes are TRBV6-5 and TRBJ1-1, with 9 bases that match TRBD1. The CDR3 runs 14 residues. The trim removed 5 bases at V and 4 bases at J, leaving 5 bases unmatched. Germline CDR1 is MNHEY and CDR2 is SVGAGI. CDR3 in DNA: TGTGCCAGCAGTATGGGACAGGGTGGCACTGAAGCTTTCTTT. It yields the protein CASSMGQGGTEAFF.

The chain carries TRBV30 and TRBJ2-1; 11 nucleotides align to TRBD2. The CDR3 consists of 14 residues. CDR1 GTSNPN and CDR2 SVGIG come from the germline V gene (reference sequence). With V trimmed by 4 bases and J by 8 bases, 7 bases remained unmatched. The CDR3 spells CAWTGLAGGHEQFF. The CDR3 bases are TGTGCCTGGACTGGTCTAGCGGGAGGCCATGAGCAGTTCTTC.

The chain recombines TRBV9 with TRBJ1-5; D ambiguous. Trimming cost V 4 bases and J 5 bases, with 7 bases left between them. Looked up from germline, CDR1 is SGDLS and CDR2 is YYNGEE. The length of the CDR3 is 12 residues. This chain's CDR3 is CASSPRYQPQHF. CDR3 bases: TGTGCCAGCAGCCCCAGGTATCAGCCCCAGCATTTT.

The V call is TRBV11-2, the J call TRBJ1-1, with TRBD1 as a possible D gene (5 bases). V gave up 5 bases and J gave up 0 bases, with 16 bases separating them. Germline-derived CDR1 and CDR2 are SGHAT and FQNNGV. This CDR3 spans 16 amino acids. In DNA form, the CDR3 reads TGTGCCAGCAGCCTCCCACCGGAGGGGATGAACACTGAAGCTTTCTTT. Translated: CASSLPPEGMNTEAFF.